The 5 T cell receptor beta chains reported below all come from one sample, sequenced in a study of blood T cell dynamics during melanoma immunotherapy. Repertoires were generated with immunoSEQ multiplex PCR, while TCRdb's copy carries only in-frame clones and drops some. The table has roughly 10,000 clones, just under 85% seen once. Indicated time point: pre-treatment baseline. The sample consisted of blood, taken from a patient treated with checkpoint blockade. The receptors derive from a human donor with melanoma.

The chain has TRBV21-1 and TRBJ2-5; the table assigns TRBD2, which was not confirmed against the DNA. TRBV21-1 is assigned pseudogene status. This CDR3 has 21 amino acids. The CDR3 protein is CASSTRIYRVAASGGQETQYF. CDR3 nucleotide sequence: TGTGCCAGCAGCACGAGAATTTACAGGGTTGCGGCTAGCGGGGGGCAAGAGACCCAGTACTTC.

This chain joins TRBV7-9 and TRBJ1-3; D ambiguous. The CDR3 has 16 residues. CDR1 and CDR2 from the germline V gene are SEHNR and FQNEAQ (reference sequence). V lost 1 base to trimming and J lost 0 bases, with 10 bases between them. The CDR3 DNA reads as TGTGCCAGCAGCTTAGGCCAACCGAACTCTGGAAACACCATATATTTT. Translation: CASSLGQPNSGNTIYF.

The chain is built from TRBV15 and TRBJ2-2, with 7 bases aligning to TRBD1. V was clipped by 8 bases and J by 3 bases; unmatched bases: 9. CDR3 length: 15 residues. Germline CDR1 is LNHNV and CDR2 is YYDKDF (reference sequence). The CDR3 DNA reads as TGTGCCACCTACGACAGGGTAGGCGACACCGGGGAGCTGTTTTTT. Protein: CATYDRVGDTGELFF.

This rearrangement joins TRBV4-2 to TRBJ1-1; D not certain. The germline V and J ends were trimmed by 1 base and 0 bases, with 6 bases remaining between them. Per the germline V gene, CDR1 is LGHNA and CDR2 is YNFKEQ. The length of the CDR3 is 14 residues. CDR3 coding DNA: TGTGCCAGCAGCCAAGGGATTCTGAACACTGAAGCTTTCTTT. The encoded protein is CASSQGILNTEAFF.

This chain joins TRBV7-9 and TRBJ1-1, with a possible D match to TRBD1 (6 bases). Per germline, CDR1 SEHNR and CDR2 FQNEAQ (reference sequence). The CDR3 is made up of 12 amino acids. V was pared by 7 bases and J by 5 bases, with 11 bases between. Here the CDR3 DNA reads TGTGCCAGCATCAAAGGGGGTACTGAAGCTTTCTTT. It yields the protein CASIKGGTEAFF.